This is a list of T cell receptor beta chains from one sample in a study of T cells in Graves' hyperthyroidism and ophthalmopathy. TCRdb reanalysed the multiplex PCR reads using MiXCR and keeps one entry per CDR3 protein. The data show 550,000 to 650,000 distinct CDR3 sequences, with 12% to 15% seen just once and roughly 13% held by the top ten. The specimen was blood. Receptors originate from a woman between 35 and 50 years old with Graves' hyperthyroidism. Both conserved end residues are part of each CDR3. D genes are given only for firm matches. Clone size appears in some rows only: once, few, many, or a class for an expanded clone.

many | TRBJ2-7 | TRBV5-1 | . | CASSLIGGPYEQYF | TGCGCCAGCAGCTTAATCGGAGGGCCGTACGAGCAGTACTTC
many | TRBJ2-2 | TRBV7-2 | . | CASSLTGGLLNTGELFF | TGTGCCAGCAGCTTAACCGGGGGACTTCTCAACACCGGGGAGCTGTTTTTT
many | TRBJ2-1 | TRBV28 | . | CAAGRGEQFF | TGTGCCGCGGGAAGGGGTGAGCAGTTCTTC
many | TRBJ2-2 | TRBV2 | . | CASGNRETVTGELFF | TGTGCCAGCGGCAACCGGGAGACAGTCACCGGGGAGCTGTTTTTT
many | TRBJ2-3 | TRBV30 | . | CAWSVWESTDTQYF | TGTGCCTGGAGTGTCTGGGAGTCAACAGATACGCAGTATTTT
few | TRBJ2-2 | TRBV9 | . | CASTDLRGPNTGELFF | TGTGCCAGCACTGACCTTAGGGGTCCGAACACCGGGGAGCTGTTTTTT
many | TRBJ2-1 | TRBV30 | TRBD2 | CASQAGGPYEQFF | TGTGCCTCCCAGGCGGGAGGGCCGTATGAGCAATTCTTC
many | TRBJ2-4 | TRBV9 | TRBD2 | CASSREQAGGGNIQYF | TGTGCCAGCAGCCGCGAACAAGCGGGAGGGGGTAACATTCAGTACTTC
many | TRBJ1-2 | TRBV30 | TRBD1 | CAWSQGEYTF | TGTGCCTGGTCACAGGGGGAGTACACCTTC
many | TRBJ2-1 | TRBV7-2 | TRBD1 | CASSFGTGVGNEQFF | TGTGCCAGCAGCTTTGGGACAGGGGTGGGCAATGAGCAGTTCTTC
many | TRBJ2-7 | TRBV20-1 | . | CSARVGTSSYEQYF | TGCAGTGCTAGAGTAGGTACTAGCTCCTACGAGCAGTACTTC
many | TRBJ1-1 | TRBV30 | . | CACRWPTGNTEAFF | TGTGCCTGTAGGTGGCCGACAGGTAACACTGAAGCTTTCTTT
. | TRBJ1-2 | TRBV20-1 | . | CSARVASNYGYTF | TGCAGTGCTAGAGTGGCCTCTAACTATGGCTACACCTTC
many | TRBJ1-1 | TRBV29-1 | . | CSSGLHVDTEAFF | TGCAGCTCTGGACTGCATGTCGACACTGAAGCTTTCTTT
many | TRBJ2-7 | TRBV28 | . | CASSFGTLSYEQYF | TGTGCCAGCAGTTTTGGGACACTCTCCTACGAGCAGTACTTC
many | TRBJ2-1 | TRBV7-2 | . | CASSPDIRVNEQFF | TGTGCCAGCAGCCCGGACATCCGCGTCAATGAGCAGTTCTTC
many | TRBJ2-7 | TRBV5-1 | . | CASRPEVVSYEQYF | TGCGCCAGCAGGCCAGAAGTAGTGTCCTACGAGCAGTACTTC
many | TRBJ2-7 | TRBV5-1 | TRBD1 | CASSTRDRDSYEQYF | TGCGCCAGCAGCACCCGGGACAGGGACTCCTACGAGCAGTACTTC
. | TRBJ2-1 | TRBV25-1 | TRBD2 | CASSPTSGINEQFF | TGTGCCAGCAGTCCGACTAGCGGGATCAATGAGCAGTTCTTC
many | TRBJ1-1 | TRBV12-3/TRBV12-4 | . | CASSFLPWQRNTEAFF | TGTGCCAGCAGTTTTCTTCCGTGGCAGCGGAACACTGAAGCTTTCTTT
. | TRBJ1-3 | TRBV3-1 | . | CASSQNRPSGLGNTIYF | TGTGCCAGCAGCCAAAATCGTCCTTCCGGGTTAGGAAACACCATATATTTT
many | TRBJ1-1 | TRBV28 | . | CASSFTLGAGGYTEAFF | TGTGCCAGCAGTTTCACTCTGGGAGCCGGGGGATACACTGAAGCTTTCTTT
few | TRBJ2-6 | TRBV6-1 | TRBD1 | CASGTGENSGANVLTF | TGTGCCAGCGGGACAGGGGAAAACTCTGGGGCCAACGTCCTGACTTTC
. | TRBJ2-2 | TRBV4-2 | TRBD2 | CASTAGEAPGELFF | TGTGCCAGCACAGCGGGAGAGGCCCCCGGGGAGCTGTTTTTT
many | TRBJ2-1 | TRBV7-8 | TRBD2 | CASSSFRLAGSQHVAQFF | TGTGCCAGCAGCTCCTTTCGACTAGCGGGATCCCAGCACGTGGCGCAGTTCTTC
. | TRBJ2-1 | TRBV20-1 | TRBD2 | CSASRTSGNEQFF | TGCAGTGCTAGCCGGACTAGTGGCAATGAGCAGTTCTTC
few | TRBJ2-2 | TRBV20-1 | . | CSARSHGGRGELFF | TGCAGTGCTAGGAGTCACGGGGGGCGAGGGGAGCTGTTTTTT
many | TRBJ2-1 | TRBV6-1 | . | CASPTGGSSYNEQFF | TGTGCCAGCCCAACTGGGGGGAGCTCCTACAATGAGCAGTTCTTC
few | TRBJ2-2 | TRBV5-1 | TRBD2 | CASRELAGVTGELFF | TGCGCCAGCAGAGAGCTAGCGGGAGTCACCGGGGAGCTGTTTTTT
many | TRBJ2-2 | TRBV2 | . | CASSGGAMNTGELFF | TGTGCCAGCAGTGGCGGAGCTATGAACACCGGGGAGCTGTTTTTT
. | TRBJ2-7 | TRBV6-2/TRBV6-3 | TRBD2 | CASSDPGTSGSLSLEQYF | TGTGCCAGCAGTGACCCCGGGACTAGCGGGAGTCTTTCTCTCGAGCAGTACTTC
few | TRBJ1-3 | TRBV5-1 | TRBD1 | CASSIGDRTGNTIYF | TGCGCCAGCAGCATCGGGGACAGAACTGGAAACACCATATATTTT
few | TRBJ2-2 | TRBV12-3/TRBV12-4 | TRBD2 | CASSRAGGVDGELFF | TGTGCCAGCAGCCGCGCGGGAGGAGTTGACGGGGAGCTGTTTTTT
many | TRBJ2-1 | TRBV18 | TRBD2 | CASSPKILAGGSHEQFF | TGTGCCAGCTCACCGAAGATTCTAGCGGGAGGTTCCCATGAGCAGTTCTTC
many | TRBJ2-6 | TRBV30 | . | CAWSVSGANVLTF | TGTGCCTGGAGTGTAAGTGGGGCCAACGTCCTGACTTTC
few | TRBJ1-6 | TRBV4-1 | TRBD1 | CASSQDTPGTGGPPLHF | TGCGCCAGCAGCCAAGATACCCCAGGGACAGGGGGCCCACCCCTCCACTTT
. | TRBJ2-1 | TRBV7-2 | TRBD2 | CASSTGLAGAGNEQFF | TGTGCCAGCAGCACCGGACTAGCGGGAGCAGGCAATGAGCAGTTCTTC
many | TRBJ2-7 | TRBV20-1 | . | CSGLATATYEQYF | TGCAGTGGACTGGCCACGGCCACCTACGAGCAGTACTTC
. | TRBJ2-1 | TRBV3-1 | . | CASSQDFRAGQFF | TGTGCCAGCAGCCAAGATTTTCGGGCGGGTCAGTTCTTC
many | TRBJ2-1 | TRBV6-1 | . | CASSEEVSSYNEQFF | TGTGCCAGCAGTGAGGAGGTTAGCTCCTACAATGAGCAGTTCTTC
many | TRBJ1-2 | TRBV5-1 | . | CASSETGTGDLSGYTF | TGCGCCAGCAGCGAAACAGGGACGGGCGACTTGAGTGGCTACACCTTC
. | TRBJ2-5 | TRBV12-3/TRBV12-4 | TRBD1 | CASSLGQGGSETQYF | TGTGCCAGCAGTTTGGGACAGGGAGGTTCAGAGACCCAGTACTTC
many | TRBJ2-1 | TRBV20-1 | TRBD2 | CSAREGLAGVRQFF | TGCAGTGCTAGAGAAGGACTAGCGGGAGTACGGCAGTTCTTC
few | TRBJ2-1 | TRBV11-3 | . | CASSLGGLVYEQGFF | TGTGCCAGCAGCTTAGGCGGACTCGTCTACGAGCAGGGGTTCTTC
many | TRBJ2-7 | TRBV20-1 | TRBD2 | CSAASGRITYEQYF | TGCAGTGCTGCTAGCGGGAGGATCACCTACGAGCAGTACTTC
many | TRBJ2-7 | TRBV12-3/TRBV12-4 | . | CASSLLSAHEQYF | TGTGCCAGCAGTTTACTTTCCGCTCACGAGCAGTACTTC
many | TRBJ1-2 | TRBV2 | . | CASSEFKGSNYGYTF | TGTGCCAGCAGTGAATTCAAAGGGTCTAACTATGGCTACACCTTC